The source of this T cell receptor (beta chain) is a study of sequential checkpoint blockade in melanoma (dated by TCRdb to the late 2010s). About the study as a whole: In a 1:1 randomization, patients received either first-line nivolumab then ipilimumab (arm A) or ipilimumab then nivolumab (arm B). Maintenance nivolumab came after each of the two trial sequences. DNA from about 90 melanoma tumor samples collected before treatment underwent TCRbeta immunosequencing. Matched tumor biopsies were taken from 20 to 25 patients before treatment and at week 13, after single-agent nivolumab (arm A) or ipilimumab (arm B). The same lesion was the source of approximately 86% of the matched pre- and post-treatment tumor biopsy pairs. Broad study findings and their caveats: Tumor T-cell fraction and clonality correlated with PD-L1 staining and CD8+ T-cell counts but not with mutational load. In the nivolumab-first arm (arm A), an association was found between pretreatment tumor TIL clonality and response (P = .04). Achieving clinical benefit was about 30 times more likely for patients whose tumor T-cell fraction and clonality increased by week 13. Small sample sizes and reduced statistical power limited the within-arm analyses of tumor T-cell fraction. Larger, independent patient cohorts are needed to validate the response-prediction model that combines TCR metrics and mutation burden.

TCRbeta CDR3 regions were immunosequenced from genomic DNA with the immunoSEQ Assay. Prior to high-throughput sequencing, genomic DNA was amplified by bias-controlled multiplex PCR. Per the original workflow: To quantify the absolute abundance of each unique TCRbeta CDR3 region, the sequences were collapsed and filtered. Clonality, defined as 1 minus Pielou's evenness, was calculated using only productive rearrangements. Tumor T-cell fraction was calculated by normalizing TCRbeta template counts to usable DNA, which was estimated from several housekeeping genes. A previously published method was used to identify clones with significantly greater frequencies in on-treatment samples than in baseline samples. The immuneACCESS repertoire file appears here via TCRdb, limited to in-frame rearrangements. These files lack a portion of the clones; in checked studies, under half of the deficit traces to unresolved V genes, and the cause of the others is not known. That table gives V, J and clone size, and the DNA gave D and trimming. Within this sample are about 860 clones, with roughly 29% of them counted one time only. About 16% of the sample is in the top ten clones.

According to the study, the label for this sample's treatment or condition signals: randomized to nivolumab then ipilimumab (arm A) or the reverse (arm B). None of the trial patients had been given prior DNA-damaging chemotherapy. Samples were obtained from patients with melanoma enrolled in CheckMate 064, a randomized, open-label phase II trial of sequential checkpoint blockade. Genomic DNA from formalin-fixed paraffin-embedded (FFPE) tissue samples served as the input for tumor TCR sequencing. Trimming accounts for 3 bases at V and 8 bases at J, while the number of junction bases matched to no gene is 6. CDR1 and CDR2 were assigned from the germline V gene as MDHEN and SYDVKM. The CDR3 numbers 14 residues from cysteine through phenylalanine. Only CDR3 DNA remains: 42 bases, in frame from the first base. This clone showed up just a few times. The antigen this receptor binds is unknown. It has no much larger one-base neighbor in the sample; base qualities were not kept.

Recombination joined TRBV28 with TRBJ1-3; 8 junctional bases match TRBD1. The TCR comes from a human donor with melanoma. The source material was tumor tissue (inferred from file names), sampled from a patient given nivolumab and ipilimumab in sequence. The DNA sequence is as follows: TGTGCCAGCAGTTTGCAGGGGGCGCAACACACCATATATTTT. It specifies CASSLQGAQHTIYF. The full variable domain, with segments outside the CDR3 supplied by the reference TRBV28 and TRBJ1-3 proteins, appears as DVKVTQSSRYLVKRTGEKVFLECVQDMDHENMFWYRQDPGLGLRLIYFSYDVKMKEKGDIPEGYSVSREKKERFSLILESASTNQTSMYLCASSLQGAQHTIYFGEGSWLTVV.